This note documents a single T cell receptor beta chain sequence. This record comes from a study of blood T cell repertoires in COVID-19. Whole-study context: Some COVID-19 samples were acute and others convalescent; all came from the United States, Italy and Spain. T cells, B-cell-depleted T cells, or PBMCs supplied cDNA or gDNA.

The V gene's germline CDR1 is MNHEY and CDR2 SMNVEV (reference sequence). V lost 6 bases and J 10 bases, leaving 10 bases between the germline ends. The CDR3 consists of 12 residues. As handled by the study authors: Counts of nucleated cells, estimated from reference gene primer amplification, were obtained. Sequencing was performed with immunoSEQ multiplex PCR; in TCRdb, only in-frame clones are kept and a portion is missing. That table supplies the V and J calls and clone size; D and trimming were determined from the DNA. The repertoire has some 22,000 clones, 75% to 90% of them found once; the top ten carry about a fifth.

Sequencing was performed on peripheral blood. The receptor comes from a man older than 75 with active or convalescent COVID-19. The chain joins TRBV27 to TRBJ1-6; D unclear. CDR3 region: CASSPLGSPLHF. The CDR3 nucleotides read TGTGCCAGCAGCCCCCTTGGCTCACCCCTCCACTTT.